The sample holds one count of the clone carrying this T cell receptor beta chain. Losses at the gene ends were 5 bases for V and 6 bases for J; bases not matched to a gene: 7. The CDR3 is made up of 14 amino acids. Germline V CDR1 and CDR2: LNHDA, SQIVND (reference sequence). The TCR beta CDR3 region was amplified from genomic DNA, with two rounds of multiplex PCR being used for the amplification. Amplification in first-round PCR relied on primers specific to each TRBV and TRBJ gene. TCRdb re-analysed the multiplex PCR reads in MiXCR, keeping a single row per CDR3 protein. The top ten hold roughly 29% of the sample, which has around 20,000 distinct CDR3 sequences, around 55% seen once. These data belong to a study of prognosis after radiotherapy for stage I lung cancer. Study at large: Squamous cell carcinoma affected seven patients, adenocarcinoma roughly twelve. Radiotherapy preceded distant metastases in a handful of patients (median approximately seven months); some 16 showed no significant progression.

The chain recombines TRBV19 with TRBJ1-3; 7 nucleotides agree with TRBD1. This material consisted of PBMCs, taken before or after stereotactic body radiation therapy (not recorded which). The sequence came from a donor aged 50 or older with non-small cell lung cancer. CDR3 loop: CASSPEGAINTIYF. The CDR3 DNA sequence: TGTGCCAGTAGTCCGGAGGGGGCTATAAACACCATATATTTT.